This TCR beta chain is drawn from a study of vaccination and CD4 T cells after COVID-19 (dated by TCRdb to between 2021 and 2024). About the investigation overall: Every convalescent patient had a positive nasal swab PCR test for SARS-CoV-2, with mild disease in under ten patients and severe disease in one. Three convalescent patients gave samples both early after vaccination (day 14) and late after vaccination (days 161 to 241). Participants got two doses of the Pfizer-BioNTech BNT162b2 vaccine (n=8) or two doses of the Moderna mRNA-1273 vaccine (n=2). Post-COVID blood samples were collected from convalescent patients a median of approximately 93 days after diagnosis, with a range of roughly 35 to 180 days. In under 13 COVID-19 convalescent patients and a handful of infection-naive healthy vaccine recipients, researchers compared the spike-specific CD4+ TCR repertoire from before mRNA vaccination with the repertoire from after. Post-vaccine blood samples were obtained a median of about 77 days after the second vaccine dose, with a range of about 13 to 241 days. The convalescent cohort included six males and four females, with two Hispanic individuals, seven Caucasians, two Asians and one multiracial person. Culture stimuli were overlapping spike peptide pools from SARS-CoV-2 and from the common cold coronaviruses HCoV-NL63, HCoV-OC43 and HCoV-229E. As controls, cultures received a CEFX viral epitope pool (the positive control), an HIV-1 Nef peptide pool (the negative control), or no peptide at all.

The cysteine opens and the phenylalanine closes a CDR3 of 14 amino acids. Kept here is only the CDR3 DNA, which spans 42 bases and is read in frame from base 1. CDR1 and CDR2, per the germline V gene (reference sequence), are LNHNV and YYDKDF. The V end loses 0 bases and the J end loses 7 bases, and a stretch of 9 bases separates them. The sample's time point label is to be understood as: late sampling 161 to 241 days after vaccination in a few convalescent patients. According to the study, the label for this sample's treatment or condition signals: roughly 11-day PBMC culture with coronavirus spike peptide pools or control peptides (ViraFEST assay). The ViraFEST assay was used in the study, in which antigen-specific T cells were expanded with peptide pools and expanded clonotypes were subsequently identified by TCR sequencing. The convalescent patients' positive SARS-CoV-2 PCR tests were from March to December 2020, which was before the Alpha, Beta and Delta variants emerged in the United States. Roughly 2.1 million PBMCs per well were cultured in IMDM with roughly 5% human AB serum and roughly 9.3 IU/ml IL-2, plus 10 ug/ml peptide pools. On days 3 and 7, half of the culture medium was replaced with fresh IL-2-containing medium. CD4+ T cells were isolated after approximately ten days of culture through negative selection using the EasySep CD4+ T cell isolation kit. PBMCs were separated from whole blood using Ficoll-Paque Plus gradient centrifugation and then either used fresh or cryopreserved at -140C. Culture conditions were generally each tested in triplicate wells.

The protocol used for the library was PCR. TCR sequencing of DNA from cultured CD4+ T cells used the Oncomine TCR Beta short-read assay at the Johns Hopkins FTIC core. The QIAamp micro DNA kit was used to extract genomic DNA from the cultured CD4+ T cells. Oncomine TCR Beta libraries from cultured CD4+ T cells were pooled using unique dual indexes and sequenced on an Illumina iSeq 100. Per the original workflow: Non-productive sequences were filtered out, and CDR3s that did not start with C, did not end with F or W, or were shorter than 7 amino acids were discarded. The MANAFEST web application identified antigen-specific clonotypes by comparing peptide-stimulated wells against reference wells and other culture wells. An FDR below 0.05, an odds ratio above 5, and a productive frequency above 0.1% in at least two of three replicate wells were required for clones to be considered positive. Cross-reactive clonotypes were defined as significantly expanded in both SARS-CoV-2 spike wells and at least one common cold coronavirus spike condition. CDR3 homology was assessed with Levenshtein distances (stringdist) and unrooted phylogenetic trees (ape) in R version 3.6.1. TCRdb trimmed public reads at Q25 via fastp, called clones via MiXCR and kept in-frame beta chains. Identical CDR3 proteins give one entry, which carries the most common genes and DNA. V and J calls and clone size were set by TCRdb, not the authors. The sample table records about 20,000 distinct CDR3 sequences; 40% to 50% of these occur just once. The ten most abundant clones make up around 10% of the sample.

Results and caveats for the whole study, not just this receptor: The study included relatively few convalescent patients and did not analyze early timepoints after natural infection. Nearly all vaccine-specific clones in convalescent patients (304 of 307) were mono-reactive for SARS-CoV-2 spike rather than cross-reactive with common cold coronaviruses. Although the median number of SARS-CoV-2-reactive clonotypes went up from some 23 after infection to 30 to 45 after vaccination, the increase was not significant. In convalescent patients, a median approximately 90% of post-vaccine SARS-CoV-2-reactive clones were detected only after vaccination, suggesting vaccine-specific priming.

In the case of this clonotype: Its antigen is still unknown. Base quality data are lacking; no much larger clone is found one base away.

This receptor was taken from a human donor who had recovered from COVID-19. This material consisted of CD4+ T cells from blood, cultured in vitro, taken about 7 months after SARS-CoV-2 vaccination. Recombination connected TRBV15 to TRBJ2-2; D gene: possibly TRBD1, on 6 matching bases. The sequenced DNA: TGTGCCACCAGCAGAGAGAGGGGGATCGGGGAGCTGTTTTTT. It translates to CATSRERGIGELFF.